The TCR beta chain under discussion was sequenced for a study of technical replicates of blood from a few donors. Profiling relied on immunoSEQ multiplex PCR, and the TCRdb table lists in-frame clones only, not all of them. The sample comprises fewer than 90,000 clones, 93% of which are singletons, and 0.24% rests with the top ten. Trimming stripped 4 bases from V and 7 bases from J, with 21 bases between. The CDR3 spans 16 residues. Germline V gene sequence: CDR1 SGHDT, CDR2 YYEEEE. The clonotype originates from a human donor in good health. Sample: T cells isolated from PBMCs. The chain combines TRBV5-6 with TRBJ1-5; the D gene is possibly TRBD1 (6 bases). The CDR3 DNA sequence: TGTGCCAGCAGCGCCGGGCTTGGGGGCGCGGGCCAGCCCCAGCATTTT. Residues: CASSAGLGGAGQPQHF.